The clone carrying this TCR beta chain was counted many times. Germline CDR1 and CDR2: DFQATT and SNEGSKA (reference sequence). Trimming removed 4 bases at V and 1 base at J, with 13 bases between. This CDR3 spans 14 amino acids. These data come from a study of T cells in Graves' hyperthyroidism and ophthalmopathy. The TCR beta CDR3 regions underwent amplification using RNA transcripts as the source. Using the HTBI primer set, a first-round RT-PCR was run on the TCR CDR3. TCRdb re-analysed the multiplex PCR reads in MiXCR, keeping a single row per CDR3 protein. Found here are a few hundred thousand distinct CDR3 sequences, under 15% of them singletons; the top ten hold less than 35%.

The source of this sequence is a woman in her twenties or thirties with Graves' hyperthyroidism. V is TRBV20-1 and J is TRBJ1-1, with D perhaps TRBD1 (6 bases). Sequencing was performed on blood. The CDR3 sequence is CSATPDSSNTEAFF. CDR3 DNA sequence: TGCAGTGCTACACCGGACAGCTCGAACACTGAAGCTTTCTTT.